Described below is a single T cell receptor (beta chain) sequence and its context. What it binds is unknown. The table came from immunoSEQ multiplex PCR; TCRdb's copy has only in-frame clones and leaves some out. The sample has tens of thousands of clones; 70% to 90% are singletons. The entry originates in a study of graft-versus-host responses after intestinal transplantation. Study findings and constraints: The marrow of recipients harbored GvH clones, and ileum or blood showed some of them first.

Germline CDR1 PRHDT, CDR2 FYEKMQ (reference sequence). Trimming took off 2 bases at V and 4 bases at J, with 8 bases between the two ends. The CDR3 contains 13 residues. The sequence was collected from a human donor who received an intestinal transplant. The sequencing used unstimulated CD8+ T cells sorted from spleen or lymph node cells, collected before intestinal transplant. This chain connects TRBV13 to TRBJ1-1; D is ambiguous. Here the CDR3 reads CASSLKSATEAFF. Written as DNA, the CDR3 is TGTGCCAGCAGCTTAAAGAGCGCCACTGAAGCTTTCTTT. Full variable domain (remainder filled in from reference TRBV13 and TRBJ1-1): AAGVIQSPRHLIKEKRETATLKCYPIPRHDTVYWYQQGPGQDPQFLISFYEKMQSDKGSIPDRFSAQQFSDYHSELNMSSLELGDSALYFCASSLKSATEAFFGQGTRLTVV.